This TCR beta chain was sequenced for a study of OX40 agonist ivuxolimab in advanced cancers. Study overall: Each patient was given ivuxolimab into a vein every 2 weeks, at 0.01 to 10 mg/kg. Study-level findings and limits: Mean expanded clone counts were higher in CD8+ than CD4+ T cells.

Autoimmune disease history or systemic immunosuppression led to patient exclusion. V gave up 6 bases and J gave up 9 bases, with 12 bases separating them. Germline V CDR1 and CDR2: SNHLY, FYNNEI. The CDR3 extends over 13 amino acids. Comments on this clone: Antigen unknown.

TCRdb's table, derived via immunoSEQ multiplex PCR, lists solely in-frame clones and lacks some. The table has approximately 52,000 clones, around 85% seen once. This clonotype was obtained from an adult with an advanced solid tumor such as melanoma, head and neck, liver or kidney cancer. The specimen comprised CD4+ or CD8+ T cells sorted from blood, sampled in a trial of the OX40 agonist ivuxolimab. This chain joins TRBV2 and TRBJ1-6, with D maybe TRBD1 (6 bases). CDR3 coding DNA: TGTGCCAGCAGCGCAGGGGTCAGTTCACCCCTCCACTTT. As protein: CASSAGVSSPLHF.